The 30 T cell receptor beta chains below were found in one sample sequenced in a study of molecular identifiers for immune sequencing clone quantification. TCRdb re-analysed the PCR reads in MiXCR, keeping a single row per CDR3 protein. The table has 100,000 or so distinct CDR3 sequences, roughly a third seen once; the top ten hold around 4.2%. The sequencing input was naive CD8+ T cells from blood, with Jurkat cell RNA spiked in. Described subset: FACS-sorted CD8+CD4-CCR7+CD45RA+ naive T cells. The receptors were sampled from a human donor in good health. Some libraries in this study had Jurkat cell RNA spiked in.

Points on this clonotype: A junction boundary mismatches the germline segment, possibly from a read error. The chain combines TRBV2 with TRBJ1-5; D gene uncertain. Germline CDR1 reads SNHLY; CDR2 reads FYNNEI. The CDR3 totals 14 residues. The CDR3 protein is CAGSEIGSDQPQHF. For the CDR3, the DNA is TGTGCCGGCAGTGAAATAGGGTCGGATCAGCCCCAGCATTTT. The full variable domain, its missing parts supplied by reference TRBV2 and TRBJ1-5, is EPEVTQTPSHQVTQMGQEVILRCVPISNHLYFYWYRQILGQKVEFLVSFYNNEISEKSEIFDDQFSVERPDGSNFTLKIRSTKLEDSAMYFCAGSEIGSDQPQHFGDGTRLSIL.

This clonotype was detected only once. V usage is TRBV12-3 or TRBV12-4 and J usage is TRBJ2-7; D not resolved. The germline V and J ends were trimmed by 10 bases and 3 bases, with 16 bases remaining between them. The CDR3 covers 13 residues. The CDR3 is CAIKNVLDYEQYF. The CDR3 DNA follows: TGTGCCATCAAAAATGTCCTAGACTACGAGCAGTACTTC.

This clonotype came up a few times. The chain employs TRBV13 and TRBJ2-5; D not certain. Per the germline V gene, CDR1 is PRHDT and CDR2 is FYEKMQ (reference sequence). The CDR3 runs 17 residues. The V and J ends lost 5 bases and 7 bases respectively, with 26 bases between them. The CDR3 DNA follows: TGTGCCAGCAGCCCATCCTCCCCGGACGCGAAAATGGCGACCCAGTACTTC. Translation: CASSPSSPDAKMATQYF. The full variable domain, with the rest looked up from reference TRBV13 and TRBJ2-5, is AAGVIQSPRHLIKEKRETATLKCYPIPRHDTVYWYQQGPGQDPQFLISFYEKMQSDKGSIPDRFSAQQFSDYHSELNMSSLELGDSALYFCASSPSSPDAKMATQYFGPGTRLLVL.

In this sample, this clonotype turned up once. V is TRBV2 and J is TRBJ1-5, with D possibly TRBD1 on 5 matching bases. Germline loops: CDR1 SNHLY, CDR2 FYNNEI. V lost 5 bases to trimming and J lost 5 bases, with 13 bases between them. CDR3 size: 14 residues. In DNA, the CDR3 is TGTGCCAGCAGTCCCGGCCAGGGCGATCAGCCCCAGCATTTT. It translates to CASSPGQGDQPQHF.

There are a few counts of this clonotype. The CDR3 DNA reads as TGCGCCAGCAGCCAAGATTTCGGCGAACAAGAGACCCAGTACTTC. This encodes CASSQDFGEQETQYF. This chain links TRBV4-1 with TRBJ2-5; no definite D call. This CDR3 contains 15 residues. Trimming pared 0 bases from V and 2 bases from J, leaving 10 bases between. Germline values: CDR1 MGHRA, CDR2 YSYEKL.

A word on this clonotype: The CDR3 does not end in the conserved phenylalanine or tryptophan, so this is likely a read error. The chain combines TRBV4-2 with TRBJ1-2, with 10 bases fitting TRBD1. V dropped 5 bases and J dropped 7; count of bases not matched to a gene: 7. CDR3 size: 14 residues. Germline V gene lookup returns CDR1 LGHNA and CDR2 YNFKEQ. CDR3 region: CASSAGTGAGGYTI. The CDR3 DNA follows: TGTGCCAGCAGCGCTGGGACAGGGGCAGGTGGCTACACCATC.

This rearrangement joins TRBV6-2 or TRBV6-3 to TRBJ2-2; D gene ambiguous. This CDR3 is built from 12 residues. Trimming left V 2 bases short and J 6 bases short, with 4 bases between. The germline CDR1 and CDR2 sequences are MNHEY and SVGEGT. CDR3 sequence reads: CASSYGAGELFF. In DNA, the CDR3 is TGTGCCAGCAGTTACGGGGCCGGGGAGCTGTTTTTT.

This clonotype was seen repeatedly, ten times or more. CDR3 loop: CASSLPPGSRLRGETQYF. The CDR3 region has the DNA TGTGCCAGCAGTTTACCCCCTGGGAGCCGTCTCCGTGGAGAGACCCAGTACTTC. V and J are TRBV28 and TRBJ2-5; possibly TRBD2 for D (5 bases). Deletions cut 2 bases from V and 4 bases from J, with 23 bases between. The CDR3 runs 18 residues. Germline assignment: CDR1 MDHEN and CDR2 SYDVKM.

This chain connects TRBV7-2 to TRBJ2-3; D possibly corresponds to TRBD2 (5 bases). Between the trimmed V and J ends, which lost 5 bases and 8 bases, there was a span of 20 bases. The germline CDR1 and CDR2 sequences are SGHTA and FQGNSA. The CDR3 sequence is 15 residues long. The CDR3 coding sequence is TGTGCCAGCAGCGACCTCGGGGTTCCGGCAGCTACGCAGTATTTT. Translated: CASSDLGVPAATQYF. Full variable domain (rest looked up from reference TRBV7-2 and TRBJ2-3): GAGVSQSPSNKVTEKGKDVELRCDPISGHTALYWYRQSLGQGLEFLIYFQGNSAPDKSGLPSDRFSAERTGGSVSTLTIQRTQQEDSAVYLCASSDLGVPAATQYFGPGTRLTVL.

V and J are TRBV28 and TRBJ1-4; possible D gene TRBD1, 5 bases. V lost 7 bases, J lost 8 bases, and 14 bases lay in between. The germline gives CDR1 MDHEN, CDR2 SYDVKM. CDR3 size: 13 residues. CDR3 protein: CASTDFGTEKLFF. CDR3 in DNA: TGTGCCAGCACGGATTTTGGGACCGAAAAACTGTTTTTT.

The CDR3 DNA reads TGTGCCAGCAGTTTTATAGGGGTCCCCGACTATGGCTACACCTTC. Translating gives CASSFIGVPDYGYTF. The chain has TRBV28 and TRBJ1-2; TRBD1 might be the D (5 bases). Trimming shortened V by 3 bases and J by 3 bases, and 14 bases separated the two germline ends. The CDR3 length is 15 residues. CDR1 is MDHEN and CDR2 is SYDVKM in the germline V gene.

This clonotype was seen at least ten times. The chain recombines TRBV28 with TRBJ2-7, with 16 nucleotides matching TRBD2. The germline V gene has CDR1 MDHEN and CDR2 SYDVKM. CDR3 length: 17 amino acids. V shed 5 bases and J 4 bases; nucleotides not matched to a gene: 8. The chain's CDR3 is CASSGTSGRAGAYEQYF. The CDR3 coding sequence is TGTGCCAGCAGTGGGACTAGCGGGAGGGCCGGAGCTTACGAGCAGTACTTC.

On this clonotype itself: A much larger clone lies a single base off, so this may be a read error. This chain links TRBV9 with TRBJ2-7; a possible D gene is TRBD2 (6 bases). The CDR3 is 15 amino acids. The germline gives CDR1 SGDLS, CDR2 YYNGEE. The CDR3 region is CASSPSGESSYDQYF. Here the CDR3 DNA reads TGTGCCAGCAGCCCGTCGGGAGAAAGCTCCTACGATCAGTACTTC.

V and J are TRBV6-5 and TRBJ2-2; D is unclear. The ends were cut back, 0 bases at V and 3 bases at J, with 11 bases in the middle. This CDR3 has 16 amino acids. The germline CDR1 and CDR2 sequences are MNHEY and SVGAGI. The CDR3 loop reads CASSYSIALHTGELFF. The DNA for the CDR3 is TGTGCCAGCAGTTACTCGATTGCCCTGCACACCGGGGAGCTGTTTTTT.

As regards this clonotype: One junction end disagrees with the germline gene, perhaps due to a read error. This chain joins TRBV27 and TRBJ2-1; tentatively, D is TRBD2 (7 bases). Germline V gene data show CDR1 as MNHEY and CDR2 as SMNVEV (reference sequence). The CDR3 covers 13 residues. CDR3 sequence (DNA): TGTGCCAGCGGGGGGGGGCCCAGCAATGAGCAGTCCTTC. Amino acids: CASGGGPSNEQSF.

The sample holds many counts of this clonotype. The rearrangement links TRBV20-1 to TRBJ1-5; no definite D call. The CDR3 is 12 amino acids. Germline lookup yields CDR1 DFQATT and CDR2 SNEGSKA (reference sequence). The ends were cut back, 0 bases at V and 11 bases at J, with 11 bases in the middle. The CDR3 here is CSARDFGSTQHF. The DNA of the CDR3 is TGCAGTGCTAGAGATTTCGGCAGTACCCAGCATTTT.

Notes on this clonotype: At one of its ends the junction is not consistent with the germline gene, which may arise from a read error. The rearrangement links TRBV4-2 to TRBJ1-1; 7 positions match TRBD1. CDR3 length: 15 residues. The germline gives CDR1 LGHNA, CDR2 YNFKEQ. In DNA form, the CDR3 reads TGTGCCAGCAGCCAAGATGGACAGGTGAACACTGATGCTTTCTTT. Protein: CASSQDGQVNTDAFF.

This clonotype came up many times. The V and J genes are TRBV13 and TRBJ2-7, with D perhaps TRBD1 (5 bases). Germline values: CDR1 PRHDT, CDR2 FYEKMQ (reference sequence). Trimming stripped 3 bases from V and 13 bases from J, with 16 bases between. The CDR3 runs to 12 residues. The CDR3 here is CASSLVAGMAYF. In DNA form, the CDR3 reads TGTGCCAGCAGCTTGGTGGCAGGGATGGCCTACTTC.

The genes are TRBV29-1 and TRBJ2-7; 9 nucleotides match TRBD1. V trimming: 4 bases; J trimming: 4 bases; junction bases outside the gene matches: 5. CDR3 size: 13 residues. Looked up from germline, CDR1 is SQVTM and CDR2 is ANQGSEA. CDR3 sequence (DNA): TGCAGCGTTGTTGGGACAGGGTCATACGAGCAGTACTTC. This translates into CSVVGTGSYEQYF.

The chain couples TRBV28 to TRBJ2-5; no definite D call. The CDR3 sequence is 13 residues long. The germline V and J ends were trimmed by 6 bases and 2 bases, with 10 bases remaining between them. Per germline, CDR1 MDHEN and CDR2 SYDVKM. The CDR3 bases are TGTGCCAGCAGGCCCTTTTGGCAAGAGACCCAGTACTTC. This gives the protein CASRPFWQETQYF.

As concerns this clonotype: No conserved phenylalanine or tryptophan is present at the end of the CDR3, so a read error is the likely explanation. V usage is TRBV5-3 and J usage is TRBJ2-5; no firm D call. TRBV5-3 is an ORF, and what it does is uncertain. CDR3 length: 14 residues. This CDR3 is CASSWVTVQETQYY. The DNA for the CDR3 is TGTGCCAGCAGCTGGGTAACCGTCCAAGAGACCCAGTACTAC.

In its sample, this clonotype was seen a few times. The genes are TRBV4-3 and TRBJ2-7; the match to TRBD2 covers 12 bases. J lost 3 bases, V lost 2 bases, and 5 bases had no gene match. Germline V gene data show CDR1 as LGHNA and CDR2 as YSLEER. The CDR3 consists of 16 residues. The CDR3 reads CASSQLLLAGGYEQYF. CDR3 nucleotides: TGCGCCAGCAGCCAACTATTACTAGCGGGAGGCTACGAGCAGTACTTC.

The chain carries TRBV27 and TRBJ1-6; D is undetermined. V lost 6 bases and J 7 bases, leaving 16 bases between the germline ends. Germline assignment: CDR1 MNHEY and CDR2 SMNVEV (reference sequence). The CDR3 runs to 15 residues. CDR3 protein: CASSWTPHPNSPLHF. The CDR3 region has the DNA TGTGCCAGCAGCTGGACTCCCCACCCGAATTCACCCCTCCACTTT.

This clonotype was detected only a few times. The V and J genes are TRBV3-1 and TRBJ2-3; the D gene is possibly TRBD1 (5 bases). The CDR3 covers 14 residues. The germline V gene encodes CDR1 LGHDT and CDR2 YNNKEL (reference sequence). The V and J ends lost 3 bases and 1 base respectively, with 8 bases between them. The CDR3 is CASSQGPRTDTQYF. CDR3 DNA sequence: TGTGCCAGCAGCCAGGGGCCACGCACAGATACGCAGTATTTT.

The J gene is TRBJ2-1, the V gene TRBV5-1; tentative D call: TRBD1 (5 bases). The CDR3 loop spans 16 amino acids. Trimming removed 0 bases from V and 8 bases from J, with 18 bases in between. Per germline, CDR1 SGHRS and CDR2 YFSETQ. CDR3 nucleotides: TGCGCCAGCAGCTTGGAGGGGCAATGGGTTGCCTATGAGCAGTTCTTC. The encoded protein is CASSLEGQWVAYEQFF.

This clonotype showed up many times. The junction departs from the called germline gene at one end, perhaps through a read error. V usage is TRBV5-5 and J usage is TRBJ2-7; D call uncertain. Germline V gene lookup returns CDR1 SGHKS and CDR2 YYEKEE (reference sequence). This CDR3 is 11 amino acids long. The CDR3 coding sequence is TGTGCCAGCAGCTTGGGGACGGTGTCTGACTTC. Protein: CASSLGTVSDF.

The V call is TRBV6-2 or TRBV6-3, the J call TRBJ2-7; maybe TRBD2 (6 bases). V lost 5 bases, J lost 0 bases, and 14 bases lay in between. The germline gives CDR1 MNHEY, CDR2 SVGEGT. The CDR3 is 15 residues long. Written as DNA, the CDR3 is TGTGCCAGCAGTCAACCGGACTACCTCTCCTACGAGCAGTACTTC. This translates into CASSQPDYLSYEQYF.

This clonotype was detected a few times. The rearrangement links TRBV27 to TRBJ2-7; 8 nucleotides line up with TRBD2. The trim removed 8 bases at V and 2 bases at J, leaving 5 bases unmatched. Germline V gene sequence: CDR1 MNHEY, CDR2 SMNVEV (reference sequence). The CDR3 is 13 amino acids. Here the CDR3 reads CASSSGGPYEQYF. The CDR3 bases are TGTGCCAGCTCTTCGGGGGGGCCCTACGAGCAGTACTTC.

This clonotype was detected a few times. This sequence joins TRBV11-2 and TRBJ2-4; D call uncertain. This CDR3 is 16 amino acids long. Germline-derived CDR1 and CDR2 are SGHAT and FQNNGV. V was pared by 3 bases and J by 0 bases, with 12 bases between. In DNA, the CDR3 is TGTGCCAGCAGCTTTGGGCGAGTCTTAGCCAAAAACATTCAGTACTTC. This encodes CASSFGRVLAKNIQYF.

V usage is TRBV7-6 and J usage is TRBJ1-6, with 7 bases matching TRBD1. Germline V CDR1 and CDR2: SGHVS, FNYEAQ. V was pared by 5 bases and J by 7 bases, with 8 bases of the junction left unmatched. The CDR3 covers 15 residues. The CDR3: CASSPTGAGNSPLHF. CDR3 nucleotides: TGTGCCAGCAGCCCCACAGGGGCGGGAAATTCACCCCTCCACTTT.